Shown below are 26 T cell receptor beta chains from a single sample sequenced in a study of T cells in localized non-small cell lung cancer. TCRdb's table, derived via immunoSEQ multiplex PCR, lists solely in-frame clones and lacks some. The sample lists roughly 70,000 clones; roughly nine tenths were seen once. The input for sequencing was peripheral blood, taken before any cancer treatment. These receptors were collected from a male donor at least 60 years old with stage III squamous cell lung carcinoma.

This clone appeared once. This chain joins TRBV4-1 and TRBJ1-4, with D maybe TRBD1 (6 bases). Germline V CDR1 and CDR2: MGHRA, YSYEKL. The length of the CDR3 is 15 residues. The germline V and J ends were trimmed by 0 bases and 8 bases, with 13 bases remaining between them. The DNA of the CDR3 is TGCGCCAGCAGCCAAGAGGGCCAGGGGCGGGAAAAACTGTTTTTT. Amino acids: CASSQEGQGREKLFF.

This clone was detected only once. The chain joins TRBV7-2 to TRBJ1-2, with TRBD1 matching over 7 bases. CDR1 is SGHTA, CDR2 FQGNSA, per germline. The trim removed 1 base at V and 12 bases at J, leaving 8 bases unmatched. The CDR3 contains 13 residues. The DNA for the CDR3 is TGTGCCAGCAGCTTAGGACAGGGTGTGAACGACACCTTC. Amino acid sequence: CASSLGQGVNDTF.

This chain uses TRBV11-2 with TRBJ2-7; unclear D gene. Germline values: CDR1 SGHAT, CDR2 FQNNGV. The CDR3 runs 13 residues. Trimming stripped 5 bases from V and 2 bases from J, with 10 bases between. CDR3 amino acids: CASSRTVTYEQYV. The CDR3 region has the DNA TGTGCCAGCAGCCGGACCGTTACCTACGAGCAGTACGTC.

This chain links TRBV7-9 with TRBJ2-1; D not certain. Germline loops: CDR1 SEHNR, CDR2 FQNEAQ (reference sequence). The CDR3 covers 16 residues. The V and J ends lost 5 bases and 1 base respectively, with 15 bases between them. The CDR3 region has the DNA TGTGCCAGCAGCCCCCAGGTAACTATATCCTACAATGAGCAGTTCTTC. Protein product: CASSPQVTISYNEQFF.

This chain joins TRBV11-2 and TRBJ2-7; TRBD1 is a possible D gene (5 bases). The length of the CDR3 is 17 residues. Germline V gene lookup returns CDR1 SGHAT and CDR2 FQNNGV. V lost 1 base and J 3 bases, leaving 19 bases between the germline ends. The CDR3 DNA follows: TGTGCCAGCAGCTTAGGGACACGCTTGGCCAATGACTACGAGCAGTACTTC. Protein: CASSLGTRLANDYEQYF.

The chain employs TRBV19 and TRBJ1-5; possibly TRBD1 for D (6 bases). From germline, CDR1 is LNHDA and CDR2 SQIVND (reference sequence). V was cut by 0 bases and J by 4 bases, with 10 bases left in between. The CDR3 contains 15 residues. This CDR3 is CASSIDSGANQPQHF. The CDR3 DNA follows: TGTGCCAGTAGTATAGACTCGGGGGCTAATCAGCCCCAGCATTTT.

This clone was detected only a few times. In DNA form, the CDR3 reads TGTGCCAGCGAGCAGCCTTACGAGCAGTACGTC. It specifies CASEQPYEQYV. This sequence joins TRBV27 and TRBJ2-7; D gene unclear. The V and J ends lost 8 bases and 4 bases respectively, with 9 bases between them. There are 11 residues in the CDR3. Germline V gene sequence: CDR1 MNHEY, CDR2 SMNVEV (reference sequence).

The CDR3 reads CASSPGQGGPFSTDTQYF. CDR3 nucleotide sequence: TGTGCCAGCAGCCCGGGACAGGGCGGCCCATTTAGCACAGATACGCAGTATTTT. The chain couples TRBV25-1 to TRBJ2-3; 9 bases are shared with TRBD1. The J segment lost 0 bases and the V segment lost 6 bases, leaving 13 bases of the junction unmatched. This CDR3 contains 18 residues. Per germline, CDR1 MGHDK and CDR2 SYGVNS.

The V gene is TRBV19, the J gene TRBJ1-5; possibly TRBD1 for D (5 bases). CDR3 length: 16 residues. Germline V gives CDR1 LNHDA, CDR2 SQIVND (reference sequence). Trimming took off 9 bases at V and 6 bases at J, with 24 bases between the two ends. In nucleotides, the CDR3 is TGTGCCAGCAGTGGGGGGAGAGAGATGGGGGGTCAGCCCCAGCATTTT. Its translation is CASSGGREMGGQPQHF.

The rearrangement links TRBV9 to TRBJ2-5; 11 bases match TRBD1. The CDR3 has 16 amino acids. The V gene's germline CDR1 is SGDLS and CDR2 YYNGEE. J gave up 5 bases and V 4 bases, and 10 bases lay outside the gene matches. CDR3 DNA: TGTGCCAGCAGCATAACGGGACAGGGGGTTTGGGAGACCCAGTACTTC. This codes for CASSITGQGVWETQYF.

CDR3 amino acids: CASSLGERSSPLHF. DNA for the CDR3: TGTGCCAGCAGTTTGGGGGAGAGGAGTTCACCCCTCCACTTT. J is TRBJ1-6 and V is TRBV27; possibly TRBD1 for D (5 bases). The length of the CDR3 is 14 residues. Trimming shortened V by 3 bases and J by 9 bases, and 12 bases separated the two germline ends. CDR1 is MNHEY, CDR2 SMNVEV, per germline (reference sequence).

The rearrangement uses TRBV7-2 and TRBJ2-7, with D perhaps assigned TRBD1 or TRBD2 (5 bases each). From germline, CDR1 is SGHTA and CDR2 FQGNSA. CDR3 length equals 16 residues. V dropped 5 bases and J dropped 2 bases, with 19 bases sitting between them. For the CDR3, the DNA is TGTGCCAGCAGCATAGACACAGGAGGAATACCCTACGAGCAGTACTTC. Amino acids: CASSIDTGGIPYEQYF.

V usage is TRBV12-5 and J usage is TRBJ1-5, with D unclear. V dropped 0 bases and J dropped 2 bases, with 8 bases sitting between them. Germline CDR1 LGHNT, CDR2 FRNRAP. CDR3 length: 15 residues. This CDR3 is CASGLVTGGNQPQHF. As DNA, the CDR3 is TGTGCTAGTGGTTTGGTAACTGGGGGCAATCAGCCCCAGCATTTT. The variable domain in full, completed from reference TRBV12-5 and TRBJ1-5, reads DARVTQTPRHKVTEMGQEVTMRCQPILGHNTVFWYRQTMMQGLELLAYFRNRAPLDDSGMPKDRFSAEMPDATLATLKIQPSEPRDSAVYFCASGLVTGGNQPQHFGDGTRLSIL.

The gene calls are TRBV29-1 and TRBJ1-1; TRBD1 matches at 7 bases. The trim removed 6 bases at V and 0 bases at J, leaving 4 bases unmatched. Germline CDR1 reads SQVTM; CDR2 reads ANQGSEA. This CDR3 contains 13 residues. CDR3 region: CSVLTGLNTEAFF. The CDR3 DNA reads TGCAGCGTGTTGACAGGGTTGAACACTGAAGCTTTCTTT.

The chain couples TRBV6-1 to TRBJ1-1; 7 nucleotides align to TRBD1. The CDR3 covers 16 residues. The junction had 5 bases not matched to a gene; V was cut back by 0 bases and J by 1 base. Germline CDR1 and CDR2: MNHNS and SASEGT. The CDR3 spells CASSEAGQVTNTEAFF. The DNA of the CDR3 is TGTGCCAGCAGTGAAGCCGGACAGGTAACGAACACTGAAGCTTTCTTT.

V and J are TRBV7-9 and TRBJ2-3, with D possibly being TRBD2 (6 bases). With 5 bases removed from V and 4 bases from J, the gap between germline ends came to 13 bases. The CDR3 has 14 residues. The germline V gene encodes CDR1 SEHNR and CDR2 FQNEAQ (reference sequence). CDR3 coding DNA: TGTGCCAGCAGCCCCCGAGGAGGGGCAGATACGCAGTATTTT. Its protein product is CASSPRGGADTQYF.

As to this clone: At one boundary the junction diverges from the germline segment, which might be a read error. V is TRBV4-2 and J is TRBJ1-2; D uncertain. This CDR3 is built from 15 residues. From germline, CDR1 is LGHNA and CDR2 YNFKEQ. The CDR3 protein is CAGSQEVGEGYGYTF. The DNA of the CDR3 is TGTGCCGGCAGCCAAGAGGTCGGAGAGGGCTATGGCTACACCTTC.

Only one count was recorded for this clone. At the DNA level, this CDR3 is encoded by other sequences in the same sample as well. The gene calls are TRBV2 and TRBJ2-5; no firm D call. The germline CDR1 and CDR2 sequences are SNHLY and FYNNEI. Trimming stripped 4 bases from V and 4 bases from J, with 4 bases between. CDR3 length: 11 amino acids. The CDR3 here is CASSGGETQYF. The CDR3 nucleotides read TGTGCCAGCAGTGGAGGAGAGACCCAGTACTTC. Full variable domain (rest looked up from reference TRBV2 and TRBJ2-5): EPEVTQTPSHQVTQMGQEVILRCVPISNHLYFYWYRQILGQKVEFLVSFYNNEISEKSEIFDDQFSVERPDGSNFTLKIRSTKLEDSAMYFCASSGGETQYFGPGTRLLVL.

The J gene is TRBJ2-2, the V gene TRBV7-9; no clear D. The germline V gene has CDR1 SEHNR and CDR2 FQNEAQ (reference sequence). V lost 1 base to trimming and J lost 7 bases, with 7 bases between them. The CDR3 contains 13 residues. The CDR3 DNA sequence: TGTGCCAGCAGCTTAGGGGGTTACGGGGAGCTGTTTTTT. This encodes CASSLGGYGELFF.

CDR3 nucleotides: TGTGCCAGCAGTGCCACCACAGGGTTATATAGCAATCAGCCCCAGCATTTT. It encodes CASSATTGLYSNQPQHF. The V call is TRBV28, the J call TRBJ1-5, with D maybe TRBD1 (6 bases). This CDR3 has 17 amino acids. Germline V CDR1 and CDR2: MDHEN, SYDVKM. The V end was cut by 5 bases, the J end by 0 bases, with 17 bases between.

CDR3 protein: CASSPSPTPGQGYGYTF. In nucleotides, the CDR3 is TGTGCCAGCAGCCCGAGCCCCACTCCGGGACAGGGGTATGGCTACACCTTC. The chain has TRBV9 and TRBJ1-2; 10 positions agree with TRBD1. The CDR3 is 17 amino acids. Germline V lookup: CDR1 SGDLS, CDR2 YYNGEE. The junction had 14 bases not matched to a gene; V was cut back by 4 bases and J by 5 bases.

The V and J genes are TRBV7-2 and TRBJ1-5; weak D call: TRBD1 (5 bases). This CDR3 comprises 14 residues. Germline assignment: CDR1 SGHTA and CDR2 FQGNSA. Trimming removed 8 bases at V and 6 bases at J, with 17 bases between. CDR3 nucleotides: TGTGCCAGCTCCCTTCCCGACAGACGTCAGCCCCAGCATTTT. This gives the protein CASSLPDRRQPQHF.

This clone was counted a few times. The chain employs TRBV2 and TRBJ1-3; 10 nucleotides agree with TRBD1. Germline V CDR1 and CDR2: SNHLY, FYNNEI. After removal of 6 bases from V and 3 bases from J, the junction contained 2 bases not matched to a gene. The CDR3 length is 14 residues. CDR3 nucleotides: TGTGCCAGCAGAGGACAGGGGGTTGGAAACACCATATATTTT. Protein sequence: CASRGQGVGNTIYF.

The genes are TRBV2 and TRBJ2-7; 9 nucleotides agree with TRBD1. The V segment lost 7 bases and the J segment 0 bases; nucleotides outside the gene matches: 13. CDR1 and CDR2 from the germline V gene are SNHLY and FYNNEI. This CDR3 spans 17 amino acids. In nucleotides, the CDR3 is TGTGCCAGCATGGGGGGACAGGGAAGGAGTAGCTCCTACGAGCAGTACGTC. Translating it yields CASMGGQGRSSSYEQYV.

This chain connects TRBV10-2 to TRBJ1-1, with D unresolved. The CDR3 has 12 amino acids. V was clipped by 5 bases and J by 5 bases, with 9 bases between them. Germline assignment: CDR1 WSHSY and CDR2 SAAADI. The CDR3 nucleotides read TGCGCCAGCAGTCAGATCGCTACTGAAGCTTTCTTT. Its translation: CASSQIATEAFF.

V is TRBV14 and J is TRBJ2-5; TRBD2 matches at 13 bases. The CDR3 consists of 16 residues. The V gene end was trimmed by 4 bases and the J gene end by 4 bases; junction bases not matched to a gene: 6. Germline V gives CDR1 SGHDN, CDR2 FVKESK. DNA for the CDR3: TGTGCCAGCAGCCGGACTAGCGGGGGCCGGGGAGAGACCCAGTACTTC. It specifies CASSRTSGGRGETQYF.